The 24 T cell receptor beta chains presented below share a single source sample, sequenced in a study of vaccination effects on CD4 cells after COVID-19. Their recognized antigens are unknown. Libraries were prepared by immunoSEQ multiplex PCR; TCRdb keeps only in-frame clonotypes and omits some of them. The table lists tens of thousands of clones, 74% of them singletons, with about 1.4% in the top ten. Pools of viral peptides were used by the ViraFEST assay to expand antigen-specific CD4+ T cells ahead of sequencing. With approximately ten days of culture completed, CD4+ T cells were isolated. Each participant was given two doses of one vaccine (BNT162b2 or mRNA-1273). The material sequenced was CD4+ T cells from PBMCs cultured with HCoV-229E spike peptides, taken after COVID-19 vaccination. The receptors derive from a human donor who received a COVID-19 vaccine.

DNA of the CDR3: TGTGCCAGCAGCCCTCCCCAGGGGGGAATGAGAGGCTACACCTTC. Protein: CASSPPQGGMRGYTF. J is TRBJ1-2 and V is TRBV3-1 (or the pseudogene TRBV3-2), with 7 bases aligning to TRBD1. This CDR3 comprises 15 residues. CDR1 LGHDT and CDR2 YNNKEL come from the germline V gene (reference sequence). The V and J ends lost 4 bases and 8 bases, in that order; junction bases with no gene match: 13.

The chain links TRBV25-1 to TRBJ1-2; no reliable D call. V was shortened by 6 bases and J by 8 bases, with 13 bases between the two germline ends. Germline values: CDR1 MGHDK, CDR2 SYGVNS. This CDR3 is built from 12 residues. CDR3 sequence (DNA): TGTGCCAGCAGAGGTTCTGATCACGGCTACACCTTC. Protein product: CASRGSDHGYTF.

This chain uses TRBV5-6 with TRBJ1-2, with D perhaps TRBD1 (5 bases). The germline V gene encodes CDR1 SGHDT and CDR2 YYEEEE. The V gene lost 4 bases and the J gene lost 4 bases, with 14 bases spanning the gap. The CDR3 length is 14 residues. The CDR3 sequence is CASSPLDSFYGYTF. The CDR3 DNA sequence: TGTGCCAGCAGCCCCCTCGACAGCTTCTATGGCTACACCTTC.

The J gene is TRBJ1-4, the V gene TRBV7-8; D unclear. This CDR3 spans 16 amino acids. Germline CDR1 reads SGHVS; CDR2 reads FQNEAQ. V was pared by 1 base and J by 0 bases, with 9 bases between. CDR3 nucleotide sequence: TGTGCCAGCAGCTTAGTTTCAGGAACAACTAATGAAAAACTGTTTTTT. This sequence encodes CASSLVSGTTNEKLFF. Combining the CDR3 with reference TRBV7-8 and TRBJ1-4 gives the whole variable domain GAGVSQSPRYKVAKRGQDVALRCDPISGHVSLFWYQQALGQGPEFLTYFQNEAQLDKSGLPSDRFFAERPEGSVSTLKIQRTQQEDSAVYLCASSLVSGTTNEKLFFGSGTQLSVL.

This clone was picked up a small number of times. The chain is built from TRBV4-1 and TRBJ2-3, with TRBD2 matching over 9 bases. The trim removed 2 bases at V and 0 bases at J, leaving 9 bases unmatched. Germline assignment: CDR1 MGHRA and CDR2 YSYEKL. The CDR3 totals 18 residues. CDR3: CASSQSNAAGGSTDTQYF. The CDR3 DNA follows: TGCGCCAGCAGCCAATCGAATGCGGCGGGGGGGAGCACAGATACGCAGTATTTT.

The chain has TRBV7-2 and TRBJ2-1; the D is unclear. The ends were cut back, 1 base at V and 4 bases at J, with 8 bases in the middle. The CDR3 contains 14 residues. Germline V gene data show CDR1 as SGHTA and CDR2 as FQGNSA. Here the CDR3 DNA reads TGTGCCAGCAGCTTAGTTTCGAGGTACAATGAGCAGTTCTTC. This gives the protein CASSLVSRYNEQFF.

V gene TRBV3-1 (or the pseudogene TRBV3-2) combines with J gene TRBJ2-5; D is undetermined. The germline CDR1 and CDR2 sequences are LGHDT and YNNKEL (reference sequence). Trimming left V 10 bases short and J 5 bases short, with 14 bases between. The CDR3 has 12 residues. In DNA form, the CDR3 reads TGTGCCACCTCACCTCTAGGGGAGACCCAGTACTTC. Encoded protein: CATSPLGETQYF.

With regard to this clone: Different DNA sequences within this sample yield the same CDR3. The chain carries TRBV7-9 and TRBJ2-5, with D perhaps matching TRBD1 (6 bases). Germline CDR1 SEHNR, CDR2 FQNEAQ (reference sequence). The CDR3 contains 14 residues. Trimming stripped 5 bases from V and 2 bases from J, with 12 bases between. The CDR3 DNA is TGTGCCAGCAGCCTCGGACAGTTTCAAGAGACCCAGTACTTC. Translation: CASSLGQFQETQYF. The full variable domain, its missing parts supplied by reference TRBV7-9 and TRBJ2-5, is DTGVSQNPRHKITKRGQNVTFRCDPISEHNRLYWYRQTLGQGPEFLTYFQNEAQLEKSRLLSDRFSAERPKGSFSTLEIQRTEQGDSAMYLCASSLGQFQETQYFGPGTRLLVL.

This clone was observed a handful of times. The chain combines TRBV7-2 with TRBJ2-3, with 9 positions matching TRBD1. Germline V gene lookup returns CDR1 SGHTA and CDR2 FQGNSA. The CDR3 has 14 amino acids. Trimming removed 6 bases from V and 8 bases from J; junction bases left unmatched: 9. The CDR3 sequence: CASSRDRDGGTQYF. Written as DNA, the CDR3 is TGTGCCAGCAGTCGGGACAGGGACGGTGGTACGCAGTATTTT. Together with reference TRBV7-2 and TRBJ2-3, the CDR3 gives the full variable domain: GAGVSQSPSNKVTEKGKDVELRCDPISGHTALYWYRQSLGQGLEFLIYFQGNSAPDKSGLPSDRFSAERTGGSVSTLTIQRTQQEDSAVYLCASSRDRDGGTQYFGPGTRLTVL.

The V and J genes are TRBV5-1 and TRBJ1-1; TRBD1 aligns across 7 bases. The V gene's germline CDR1 is SGHRS and CDR2 YFSETQ. The CDR3 length is 16 residues. V lost 4 bases and J lost 0; bases outside the gene matches: 9. For the CDR3, the DNA is TGCGCCAGCAGCCACCGGGACAGCGTAATGAACACTGAAGCTTTCTTT. It translates to CASSHRDSVMNTEAFF.

The rearrangement joins TRBV27 to TRBJ2-2, with 9 positions matching TRBD2. CDR3 length: 15 residues. J was trimmed by 1 base and V by 8 bases; bases with no gene match: 5. Germline assignment: CDR1 MNHEY and CDR2 SMNVEV (reference sequence). In DNA form, the CDR3 reads TGTGCCAGCGGACCAGCGGGGGGGAACACCGGGGAGCTGTTTTTT. This gives the protein CASGPAGGNTGELFF.

This clone was counted a single time. The chain employs TRBV7-9 and TRBJ1-6; D gene ambiguous. The CDR3 contains 12 residues. Germline V gene sequence: CDR1 SEHNR, CDR2 FQNEAQ (reference sequence). With 5 bases removed from V and 5 bases from J, the gap between germline ends came to 4 bases. CDR3 bases: TGTGCCAGCAGCAACAATAATTCACCCCTCCACTTT. Protein: CASSNNNSPLHF.

This clone was found once. CDR3 sequence reads: CASSPGRNSNQPQHF. CDR3 DNA: TGTGCCAGCAGCCCGGGACGGAATAGCAATCAGCCCCAGCATTTT. The chain carries TRBV7-8 and TRBJ1-5; TRBD1 is a possible D gene (5 bases). CDR3 length: 15 amino acids. The germline CDR1 and CDR2 sequences are SGHVS and FQNEAQ. The V end lost 5 bases, the J end lost 0 bases, and 11 bases lay between the germline ends.

The CDR3 loop is CASSLKVTLGRTGNTIYF. CDR3 DNA: TGTGCCAGCAGCTTAAAGGTAACCCTGGGTCGTACTGGAAACACCATATATTTT. V and J are TRBV7-3 and TRBJ1-3, with unresolved D. The CDR3 is 18 amino acids. V lost 1 base and J 2 bases, leaving 18 bases between the germline ends. Germline V CDR1 and CDR2: SGHTA, FQGTGA. Full variable domain (remainder filled in from reference TRBV7-3 and TRBJ1-3): GAGVSQTPSNKVTEKGKYVELRCDPISGHTALYWYRQSLGQGPEFLIYFQGTGAADDSGLPNDRFFAVRPEGSVSTLKIQRTERGDSAVYLCASSLKVTLGRTGNTIYFGEGSWLTVV.

This clone occurred once. V gene TRBV6-5 combines with J gene TRBJ1-4; D call uncertain. This CDR3 has 11 residues. Germline V gives CDR1 MNHEY, CDR2 SVGAGI. With 5 bases removed from V and 7 bases from J, the gap between germline ends came to 5 bases. This chain's CDR3 is CASSPGEKLFF. The CDR3 DNA is TGTGCCAGCAGTCCAGGTGAAAAACTGTTTTTT.

This sequence joins TRBV6-5 and TRBJ2-3; a possible D gene is TRBD1 (6 bases). CDR3 length: 13 residues. Trimming shortened V by 6 bases and J by 4 bases, and 11 bases separated the two germline ends. The germline CDR1 and CDR2 sequences are MNHEY and SVGAGI. The CDR3 sequence: CASSATGPDTQYF. DNA for the CDR3: TGTGCCAGCAGCGCAACAGGGCCAGATACGCAGTATTTT.

In nucleotides, the CDR3 is TGCGCCAGCACCCTCGGACAGTTTGGCAATCAGCCCCAGCATTTT. It specifies CASTLGQFGNQPQHF. This rearrangement joins TRBV10-1 to TRBJ1-5, with D possibly being TRBD1 (6 bases). The CDR3 loop spans 15 amino acids. V was clipped by 7 bases and J by 2 bases, with 15 bases between them. CDR1 WNHNN and CDR2 SYGVQD come from the germline V gene (reference sequence).

The V gene is TRBV7-2, the J gene TRBJ2-3; D uncertain. Trimming cost V 5 bases and J 2 bases, with 11 bases left between them. CDR1 SGHTA and CDR2 FQGNSA come from the germline V gene. The CDR3 runs 14 residues. In nucleotides, the CDR3 is TGTGCCAGCAGCCACGGGCGGTACACAGATACGCAGTATTTT. As protein: CASSHGRYTDTQYF.

The chain uses TRBV19 and TRBJ1-3; D not certain. CDR3 length equals 16 residues. Trimming took off 4 bases at V and 0 bases at J, with 13 bases between the two ends. In germline, CDR1 is LNHDA, CDR2 SQIVND (reference sequence). The CDR3 region has the DNA TGTGCCAGTAGTAGATTGGACGGTTTCTCTGGAAACACCATATATTTT. This encodes CASSRLDGFSGNTIYF. Supplemented by reference TRBV19 and TRBJ1-3, the full variable domain reads DGGITQSPKYLFRKEGQNVTLSCEQNLNHDAMYWYRQDPGQGLRLIYYSQIVNDFQKGDIAEGYSVSREKKESFPLTVTSAQKNPTAFYLCASSRLDGFSGNTIYFGEGSWLTVV.

The rearrangement joins TRBV7-7 to TRBJ2-3, with D perhaps matching TRBD1 (5 bases). This CDR3 contains 14 residues. Germline lookup yields CDR1 SSHAT and CDR2 FNYEAQ (reference sequence). V lost 5 bases to trimming and J lost 3 bases, with 12 bases between them. In nucleotides, the CDR3 is TGTGCCAGCAGCAAAACTAAGGGGACAGATACGCAGTATTTT. It encodes CASSKTKGTDTQYF.

The chain recombines TRBV5-6 with TRBJ2-1; D is possibly TRBD2 (5 bases). CDR1 and CDR2 from the germline V gene are SGHDT and YYEEEE. CDR3 length: 15 amino acids. With 0 bases removed from V and 6 bases from J, the gap between germline ends came to 13 bases. The CDR3 sequence: CASSLGGWYGNEQFF. CDR3 DNA sequence: TGTGCCAGCAGCTTGGGCGGGTGGTACGGCAATGAGCAGTTCTTC. Using reference TRBV5-6 and TRBJ2-1 for the parts outside the CDR3, the full variable domain is DAGVTQSPTHLIKTRGQQVTLRCSPKSGHDTVSWYQQALGQGPQFIFQYYEEEERQRGNFPDRFSGHQFPNYSSELNVNALLLGDSALYLCASSLGGWYGNEQFFGPGTRLTVL.

J is TRBJ1-4 and V is TRBV2; D is undetermined. V was shortened by 2 bases and J by 8 bases, with 3 bases between the two germline ends. This CDR3 has 11 residues. The V gene's germline CDR1 is SNHLY and CDR2 FYNNEI. The CDR3 is CASSEREKLFF. The DNA of the CDR3 is TGTGCCAGCAGTGAAAGAGAAAAACTGTTTTTT.

The V call is TRBV18, the J call TRBJ2-7; the D is unclear. Looked up from germline, CDR1 is KGHSH and CDR2 is LQKENI. V lost 5 bases and J 5 bases, leaving 7 bases between the germline ends. CDR3 length: 11 amino acids. The CDR3: CASSSANEQYV. DNA for the CDR3: TGTGCCAGCTCAAGCGCAAACGAGCAGTACGTC.

The V call is TRBV24-1, the J call TRBJ2-1; 9 bases align to TRBD1. The CDR3 loop spans 16 amino acids. CDR1 KGHDR and CDR2 SFDVKD come from the germline V gene. V lost 5 bases and J lost 1; bases outside the gene matches: 5. The CDR3 DNA sequence: TGTGCCACCAGTGTCGGGGGACAGGGTTCCTACAATGAGCAGTTCTTC. It encodes CATSVGGQGSYNEQFF.